This TCR beta chain was sequenced in a study of blood T cell repertoires in COVID-19 (dated by TCRdb to about 2020). As for the study more broadly: Samples from collaborators originated in the United States, Italy and Spain and spanned both the acute and convalescent phases of COVID-19. The prospective study material was composed of cDNA or gDNA derived from T cells, B-cell-depleted T cells, or PBMCs. Deeply sampled blood TCRbeta repertoires from subjects exposed to, actively infected with, or recovered from COVID-19 were included in the dataset. The repertoires were released in a freely available public database meant as a resource for research on the immune response to SARS-CoV-2. The samples were drawn from two sources: the first 160 participants of the ongoing ImmuneRACE study, and over 1,000 subjects contributed by 6 global collaborators. The sample metadata nearly always contained a de-identified subject ID, COVID-19 status, age in years and sex. Where HLA class I and class II types were available, the types were taken from metadata supplied by the sample provider, not from assay-based typing. Summary of the overall study and its limitations: How much clinical and demographic metadata was included differed by source and by participant, and the metadata was provided uncurated.

Whole blood was collected in K2EDTA tubes by collaborating institutions according to the institutions' own protocols. Collaborator samples were shipped for TCRbeta analysis as frozen whole blood, isolated PBMCs, or DNA extracted from either sample type. The germline V gene specifies MNHEY as CDR1 and SVGAGI as CDR2. The CDR3 holds 16 amino acids from the cysteine to the phenylalanine. Only the CDR3 DNA is retained, 48 bases long and in frame from the first base. From V the trimming removes 4 bases and from J it removes 3 bases, while the gene matches leave 5 bases of the junction unaccounted for. With regard to this clone: Its antigen remains unidentified. Within one base of it there is no much larger clone, and no base qualities were kept.

TCRbeta CDR3 regions were amplified from genomic DNA by means of the immunoSEQ Assay, a bias-controlled multiplex PCR. The study's own analysis went as follows. The number of nucleated cells in each sample was estimated by amplification of reference gene primers within the assay. Sequence reads were collapsed and filtered to measure the absolute abundance of every unique TCRbeta CDR3 rearrangement. For each sample, productive Simpson clonality was calculated as the square root of Simpson's diversity index over productive rearrangements. The source is immuneACCESS, and TCRdb retained only in-frame sequences with V and J called. Part of the clones is not carried over; for the studies checked, unresolved V genes explain less than half of this, and the remainder is unexplained. V and J calls plus clone size are reproduced from that table; the DNA served to infer D and trimming. Within this sample are more than 110,000 clones, with roughly 91% of them counted one time only. The leading ten clones occupy under 3% of the sample.

This clonotype was obtained from a man in his 60s with active or convalescent COVID-19. The chain couples TRBV6-5 to TRBJ2-2, with 10 junctional bases fitting TRBD2. Sequencing was carried out using peripheral blood. This receptor carries the CDR3 CASSSLAGGYTGELFF. The DNA is as follows: TGTGCCAGCAGTTCTTTAGCGGGAGGTTACACCGGGGAGCTGTTTTTT.